The clone carrying this T cell receptor (beta chain) was recorded many times. This entry comes from a study of identical twins. Germline-derived CDR1 and CDR2 are SGHRS and YFSETQ. V lost 0 bases, J lost 5 bases, and 14 bases lay in between. This CDR3 is 15 amino acids long. TCRdb re-analysed the 5' RACE reads in MiXCR, keeping a single row per CDR3 protein. The table has approximately 500,000 distinct CDR3 sequences, 13% to 15% seen once. The same data also contributed to another study, on yellow fever vaccine responses in identical twins.

The TCR originated in a woman aged 18-35 years in good health. This chain links TRBV5-1 with TRBJ2-5; D gene uncertain. The sample was CD4+ T cells sorted from blood. The DNA for the CDR3 is TGCGCCAGCAGCTTGGCTCTGGACCGGCGGGAGACCCAGTACTTC. Protein sequence: CASSLALDRRETQYF. Supplemented by reference TRBV5-1 and TRBJ2-5, the full variable domain reads KAGVTQTPRYLIKTRGQQVTLSCSPISGHRSVSWYQQTPGQGLQFLFEYFSETQRNKGNFPGRFSGRQFSNSRSEMNVSTLELGDSALYLCASSLALDRRETQYFGPGTRLLVL.